The 7 T cell receptor beta chains below were found in one sample sequenced in a study of graft-versus-host responses after intestinal transplantation. Their cognate antigens are unknown. Some clones are missing from TCRdb's copy, which holds only in-frame ones; the method was immunoSEQ multiplex PCR. This sample has around 96,000 clones, with 92% found just once. Sequencing was performed on unstimulated CD4+ T cells sorted from spleen or lymph node cells, taken before intestinal transplant. These receptors were collected from a human donor who received an intestinal transplant.

This clone has a single count. The chain links TRBV28 to TRBJ2-7; tentatively, D is TRBD2 (5 bases). Germline-derived CDR1 and CDR2 are MDHEN and SYDVKM. The CDR3 runs to 14 residues. Trimming shortened V by 3 bases and J by 2 bases, and 11 bases separated the two germline ends. CDR3 coding DNA: TGTGCCAGCAGTTTCGTCCGGGGTCCCTACGAGCAGTACTTC. Translation gives CASSFVRGPYEQYF.

This chain uses TRBV4-3 with TRBJ1-1; 7 nucleotides match TRBD1. Germline values: CDR1 LGHNA, CDR2 YSLEER. This CDR3 region has 16 residues. V was clipped by 4 bases and J by 2 bases; unmatched bases: 10. The DNA for the CDR3 is TGCGCCAGCAGCCGAGGCTACAGGGGCTCCAACACTGAAGCTTTCTTT. Encoded protein: CASSRGYRGSNTEAFF.

The V call is TRBV12-1, the J call TRBJ2-5; the table names TRBD2, a call not compared with the DNA. TRBV12-1 corresponds to a pseudogene. The CDR3 contains 17 residues. The DNA for the CDR3 is TGTGCCAGCAGCCCCCTGGGGGGAGCGGGGGGGGCAGAGACCCAGTACTTC. Residues: CASSPLGGAGGAETQYF.

The CDR3 region is CASSLQVAYGYTF. The CDR3 bases are TGTGCCAGCAGCTTACAGGTGGCGTATGGCTACACCTTC. The V and J genes are TRBV7-8 and TRBJ1-2; D gene uncertain. The CDR3 is 13 residues long. Germline CDR1 is SGHVS and CDR2 is FQNEAQ. V was trimmed by 2 bases and J by 5 bases, leaving 9 bases between them.

This chain connects TRBV11-3 to TRBJ1-3; D is unresolved. The CDR3 has 16 residues. Per germline, CDR1 SGHNT and CDR2 YENEEA. The V gene lost 1 base and the J gene lost 0 bases, with 10 bases spanning the gap. CDR3 coding DNA: TGTGCCAGCAGCTTAGTACTACCCTCCTCTGGAAACACCATATATTTT. Protein product: CASSLVLPSSGNTIYF.

The chain links TRBV5-1 to TRBJ1-2; no reliable D call. The CDR3 is 14 amino acids. Per germline, CDR1 SGHRS and CDR2 YFSETQ. V was pared by 1 base and J by 4 bases, with 11 bases between. CDR3: CASSLQREGYGYTF. The CDR3, as DNA: TGCGCCAGCAGCTTGCAGAGGGAGGGCTATGGCTACACCTTC.

This chain joins TRBV6-5 and TRBJ2-7; weak D call: TRBD1 (6 bases). The ends were cut back, 2 bases at V and 2 bases at J, with 7 bases in the middle. The germline CDR1 and CDR2 sequences are MNHEY and SVGAGI. This CDR3 comprises 13 residues. CDR3 nucleotides: TGTGCCAGCAGTTACCAGGGGACCTACGAGCAGTACTTC. Translated: CASSYQGTYEQYF.